The rows below give T cell receptor beta chains drawn from one sample of a study of regulatory T cells in long-lasting Graves disease. Each CDR3 protein gets one entry after TCRdb re-called the multiplex PCR reads with MiXCR. The table lists 680,000 or so distinct CDR3 sequences, roughly 15% of them singletons. The same data also went into a second study, on T cells in Graves' hyperthyroidism and ophthalmopathy.

The sequences come from peripheral blood mononuclear cells (PBMCs), collected at new diagnosis, from a patient treated with antithyroid drugs. These receptors were obtained from a woman aged 30 to 39 with Graves disease. The conserved cysteine and the conserved F or W are not part of the CDR3 here. Clone size is given for some rows only: seen once, a few or many times, or a class if the clone is expanded.

J	V	size	CDR3
TRBJ1-2	TRBV9	few	ASSVGGGTAYGYT
TRBJ2-3	TRBV13	many	ASSRHSVPLPDTQY
TRBJ2-1	TRBV20-1	many	SASSHRSQDHNEQF
TRBJ2-1	TRBV3-1	-	ASSQEAPTAAF
TRBJ2-1	TRBV5-4	-	ASSSTPVPYNEQF
TRBJ2-7	TRBV28	many	ASSLSSGRAGEQY
TRBJ2-3	TRBV7-9	-	ASSLAHLREAPTDTQY
TRBJ2-2	TRBV7-9	-	ASSQSWTGGLF
TRBJ1-1	TRBV7-2	many	ASSGLGTVNTEAF
TRBJ2-7	TRBV20-1	many	SAARLFYEQY
TRBJ2-3	TRBV30	many	AWSKGNTDTQY
TRBJ1-2	TRBV5-1	few	ASSFADSYNYGYT
TRBJ2-5	TRBV28	-	ASSTHTRETQY
TRBJ1-6	TRBV20-1	few	SGRGGDNSPLH
TRBJ2-3	TRBV7-3	-	ASSSHLGGGRDTQY
TRBJ1-6	TRBV28	many	ASTFSDRPNSPLH
TRBJ2-7	TRBV3-1	few	ASSQEGRAAEQY
TRBJ1-2	TRBV9	few	ASSVAGYGYT
TRBJ1-1	TRBV14	-	ASSRGQAQEAF
-	TRBV28	-	ASSLGAFRGQPQY
TRBJ1-5	TRBV12-3/TRBV12-4	many	ASSLTDRSQPQH
TRBJ1-6	TRBV6-6	many	ASSYSRRTQNSPLH
TRBJ2-7	TRBV28	many	ASSEAGTGRYEQY
TRBJ2-2	TRBV12-3/TRBV12-4	-	ATNLQGSGELF
TRBJ2-1	TRBV27	-	ATSFLGDEQF
TRBJ1-1	TRBV6-1	-	ATYFDNTEAF
TRBJ2-7	TRBV20-1	many	SARGLAGLGSSYEQY
TRBJ2-7	TRBV7-2	few	ASSLGAFSYEQY
TRBJ2-1	TRBV7-9	many	ASSPGTALHNEQF
TRBJ2-5	TRBV7-3	-	ASSLRGNGETQY
TRBJ1-5	TRBV15	-	ATSRSPAEPQH
TRBJ1-4	TRBV2	-	ASTNQNGGEKLF
TRBJ2-1	TRBV6-2/TRBV6-3	many	ASRKETGTGNSGEQF
TRBJ2-1	TRBV15	-	ATSRDWAGDNEQF
TRBJ2-1	TRBV5-6	few	ASSILDRDNEQF
TRBJ2-2	TRBV4-1	few	ASSQVEQPTGELF
TRBJ2-2	TRBV6-5	many	ASSYPGLGPGELF
TRBJ2-3	TRBV11-2	many	ASSLLPPPKTDTQY
TRBJ1-1	TRBV9	-	ASSVGVDMNTEAF
TRBJ2-2	TRBV9	-	ASSAPGTVDTGELF
TRBJ2-7	TRBV4-1	few	ASSQDQVAGAYEQY
TRBJ1-1	TRBV5-1	many	ASSLAQGGTEAF
TRBJ2-7	TRBV9	-	ASSIMGGGGYEQY
TRBJ2-3	TRBV11-2	-	ASTPDGLAGGRAQY
TRBJ2-7	TRBV3-1	many	ASSPRGLSYEQY
TRBJ1-1	TRBV6-2/TRBV6-3	many	ASSYGPNTEAF
TRBJ1-4	TRBV5-6	-	ASSLYQGTNEKLF
TRBJ1-1	TRBV5-1	many	ASSLVSVNTEAF
TRBJ1-5	TRBV27	many	ASSLAGLLNQPQH
TRBJ2-5	TRBV12-5	many	ASAVAEETQY
TRBJ2-5	TRBV7-2	many	ASSLLVLGGAQETQY
TRBJ2-2	TRBV27	-	ATAGAGGIGELF
TRBJ2-4	TRBV28	few	ASSLVFGVVDIQY
TRBJ2-2	TRBV5-6	-	ASSLLGGGELF
TRBJ1-1	TRBV5-6	-	ASSPIAGMNTEAF